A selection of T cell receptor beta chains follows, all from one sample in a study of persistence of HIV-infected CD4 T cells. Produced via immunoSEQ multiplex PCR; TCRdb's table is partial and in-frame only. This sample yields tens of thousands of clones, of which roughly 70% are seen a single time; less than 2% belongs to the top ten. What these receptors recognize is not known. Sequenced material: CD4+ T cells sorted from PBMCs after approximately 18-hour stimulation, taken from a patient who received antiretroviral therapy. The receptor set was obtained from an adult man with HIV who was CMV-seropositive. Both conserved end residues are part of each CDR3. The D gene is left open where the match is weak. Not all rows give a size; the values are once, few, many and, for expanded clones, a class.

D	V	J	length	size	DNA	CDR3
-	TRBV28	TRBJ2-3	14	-	TGTGCCAGCAGTCCCACGGGGTCCACAGATACGCAGTATTTT	CASSPTGSTDTQYF
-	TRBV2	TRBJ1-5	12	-	TGTGCCAGCAGTGAACAGGGACCGCCCCAGCATTTT	CASSEQGPPQHF
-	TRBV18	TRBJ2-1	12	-	TGTGCCAGTACGAACCCCGCAGGTGAGCAGTTCTTC	CASTNPAGEQFF
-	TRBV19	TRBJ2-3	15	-	TGTGCCAGTAGTAAGAGTGGGACCCCGGTGGGTACGCAGTATTTT	CASSKSGTPVGTQYF
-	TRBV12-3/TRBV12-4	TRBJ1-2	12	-	TGTGCCAGCAGGGGGGACAACTATGGCTACACCTTC	CASRGDNYGYTF
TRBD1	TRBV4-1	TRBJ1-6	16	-	TGCGCCAGCAGCCAAGGGACAGGGGGCCCTTATTCACCCCTCCACTTT	CASSQGTGGPYSPLHF
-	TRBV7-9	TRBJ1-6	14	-	TGTGCCAGCAGCCCCCAGGAGGGAAATTCACCCCTCCACTTT	CASSPQEGNSPLHF
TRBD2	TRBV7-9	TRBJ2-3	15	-	TGTGCCAGCAGCTTAGGACTAGCTAGGACAGATACGCAGTATTTT	CASSLGLARTDTQYF
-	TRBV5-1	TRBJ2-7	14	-	TGCGCCAGCACCCTAAGTGGGTTCACCTATGAGCAGTACTTC	CASTLSGFTYEQYF
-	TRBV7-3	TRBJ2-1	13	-	TGTGCCAGCAGCTTACCTTCTCTCAATGAGCAGTTCTTC	CASSLPSLNEQFF
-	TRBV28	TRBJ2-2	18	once	TGTGCCAGCCAGAAACCCGTTGGGGAGGGGGCGAACACCGGGGAGCTGTTTTTT	CASQKPVGEGANTGELFF
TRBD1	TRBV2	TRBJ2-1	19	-	TGTGCCAGCCGACGTTTTATAGGGACAGGTAACTCCAGGGTGGATGAGCAGTTCTTC	CASRRFIGTGNSRVDEQFF
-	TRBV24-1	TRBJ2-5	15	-	TGTGCCACCAGTGGGGGCCGGGCCTCCCAAGAGACCCAGTACTTC	CATSGGRASQETQYF
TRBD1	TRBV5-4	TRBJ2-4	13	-	TGTGCCAGCAGCCGGGACAGGGAAAACATTCAGTACTTC	CASSRDRENIQYF
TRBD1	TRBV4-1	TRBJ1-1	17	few	TGCGCCAGCAGCCAAGGATCCTTAACAGGGGGCTGGGGTGAAGCTTTCTTT	CASSQGSLTGGWGEAFF
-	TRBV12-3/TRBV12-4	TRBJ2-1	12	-	TGTGCCAGCAGCAGACGGGGCGGTGAGCAGTTCTTC	CASSRRGGEQFF
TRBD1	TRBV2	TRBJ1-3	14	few	TGTGCCAGCAGGACAGGGTTCGCTGGAAACACCATATATTTT	CASRTGFAGNTIYF
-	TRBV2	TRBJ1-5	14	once	TGTGCCAGCAGTGACCAGGGGACCCATCAGCCCCAGCATTTT	CASSDQGTHQPQHF
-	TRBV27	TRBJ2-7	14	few	TGTGCCAGCAAACTCGGTGGGAACTCCTACGAGCAGTACTTC	CASKLGGNSYEQYF
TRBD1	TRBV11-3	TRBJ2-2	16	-	TGTGCCAGCAGCCCGGGACAGGGAAGAGGCACCGGGGAGCTGTTTTTT	CASSPGQGRGTGELFF
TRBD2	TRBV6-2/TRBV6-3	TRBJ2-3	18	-	TGTGCCAGCAGTTACCCCCTTCGGGGGGTCTACGGCACAGATACGCAGTATTTT	CASSYPLRGVYGTDTQYF
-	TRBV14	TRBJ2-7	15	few	TGTGCCAGCAGCCAAGGTATCAGGGGATTCGACGAGCAGTACTTC	CASSQGIRGFDEQYF
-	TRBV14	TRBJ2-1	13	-	TGTGCCAGCAGCCAATTCTTAGGCAATGAGCAGTTCTTC	CASSQFLGNEQFF
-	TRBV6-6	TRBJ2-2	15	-	TGTGCCAGCAGTTACCACGACCGCTACACCGGGGAGCTGTTTTTT	CASSYHDRYTGELFF
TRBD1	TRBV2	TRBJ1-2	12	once	TGTGCCAGCCACCGGGACAGGGGTGGCTACACCTTC	CASHRDRGGYTF
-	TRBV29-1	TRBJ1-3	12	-	TGCAGCGTTGGATCGGGAAGAAACACCATATATTTT	CSVGSGRNTIYF
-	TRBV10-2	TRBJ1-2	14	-	TGCGCCAGCAGTGAGGGAAGGGATCTCTATGGCTACACCTTC	CASSEGRDLYGYTF
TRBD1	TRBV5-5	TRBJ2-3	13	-	TGTGCCAGCAGCTTCGACAGGGGTGATACGCAGTATTTT	CASSFDRGDTQYF
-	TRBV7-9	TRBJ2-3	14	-	TGTGCCAGCAGCTTATCGGGCCCCCGGGATACGCAGTATTTT	CASSLSGPRDTQYF
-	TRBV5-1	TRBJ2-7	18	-	TGCGCCAGCAGCTTGGGACTCCTGACAGGCCTAACCTCCTACGAGCAGTACTTC	CASSLGLLTGLTSYEQYF
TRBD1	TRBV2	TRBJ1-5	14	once	TGTGCCAGCAGTGCGACAGGGGGGCATCAGCCCCAGCATTTT	CASSATGGHQPQHF
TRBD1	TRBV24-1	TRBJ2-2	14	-	TGTGCCACCAGTAGGGACAGCGCAACCGGGGAGCTGTTTTTT	CATSRDSATGELFF
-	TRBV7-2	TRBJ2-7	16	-	TGTGCCAGCAGCTTAGGTCGGGCAGGGACCTCCTACGAGCAGTACTTC	CASSLGRAGTSYEQYF
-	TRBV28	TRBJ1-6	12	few	TGTGCCAGCATGGCAGGGAAATCACCCCTCCACTTT	CASMAGKSPLHF